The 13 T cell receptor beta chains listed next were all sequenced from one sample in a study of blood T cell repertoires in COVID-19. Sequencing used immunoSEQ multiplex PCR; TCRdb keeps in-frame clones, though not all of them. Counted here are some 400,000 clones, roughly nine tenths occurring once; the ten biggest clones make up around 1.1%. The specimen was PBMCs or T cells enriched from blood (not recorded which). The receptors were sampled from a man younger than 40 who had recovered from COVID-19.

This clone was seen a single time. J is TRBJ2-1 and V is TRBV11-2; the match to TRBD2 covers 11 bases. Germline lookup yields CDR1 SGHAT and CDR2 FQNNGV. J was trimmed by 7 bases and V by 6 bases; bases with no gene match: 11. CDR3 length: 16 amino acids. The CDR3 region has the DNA TGTGCCAGCAGTTCCCGTCGGGGACTAGCGGATAATGAGCAGTTCTTC. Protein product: CASSSRRGLADNEQFF. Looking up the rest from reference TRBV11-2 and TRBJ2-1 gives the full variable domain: EAGVAQSPRYKIIEKRQSVAFWCNPISGHATLYWYQQILGQGPKLLIQFQNNGVVDDSQLPKDRFSAERLKGVDSTLKIQPAKLEDSAVYLCASSSRRGLADNEQFFGPGTRLTVL.

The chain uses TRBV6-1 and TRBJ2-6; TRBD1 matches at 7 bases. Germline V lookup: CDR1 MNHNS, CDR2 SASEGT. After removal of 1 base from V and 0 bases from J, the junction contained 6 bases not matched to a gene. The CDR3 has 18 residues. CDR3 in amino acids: CASSEERGQGSGANVLTF. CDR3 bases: TGTGCCAGCAGTGAAGAGAGGGGGCAAGGCTCTGGGGCCAACGTCCTGACTTTC.

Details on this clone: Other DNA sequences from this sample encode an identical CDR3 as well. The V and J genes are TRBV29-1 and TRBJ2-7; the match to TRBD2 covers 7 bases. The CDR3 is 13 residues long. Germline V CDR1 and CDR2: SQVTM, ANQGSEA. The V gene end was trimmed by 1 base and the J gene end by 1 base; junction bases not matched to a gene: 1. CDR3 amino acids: CSVEGGGSYEQYF. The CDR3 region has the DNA TGCAGCGTTGAAGGGGGAGGGTCCTACGAGCAGTACTTC.

The CDR3 region has the DNA TGCGCCAGCAGCATACGGACATCCCAAGAGACCCAGTACTTC. Protein: CASSIRTSQETQYF. The chain carries TRBV5-1 and TRBJ2-5, with D possibly TRBD1 on 5 matching bases. This CDR3 is built from 14 residues. The germline V and J ends were trimmed by 4 bases and 1 base, with 11 bases remaining between them. Looked up from germline, CDR1 is SGHRS and CDR2 is YFSETQ.

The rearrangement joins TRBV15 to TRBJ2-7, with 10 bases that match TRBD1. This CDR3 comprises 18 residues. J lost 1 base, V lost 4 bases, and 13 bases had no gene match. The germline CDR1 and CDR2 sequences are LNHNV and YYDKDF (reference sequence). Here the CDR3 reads CATSNTTNRDRGSYEQYF. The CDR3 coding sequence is TGTGCCACCAGCAACACTACCAACCGGGACAGGGGATCCTACGAGCAGTACTTC.

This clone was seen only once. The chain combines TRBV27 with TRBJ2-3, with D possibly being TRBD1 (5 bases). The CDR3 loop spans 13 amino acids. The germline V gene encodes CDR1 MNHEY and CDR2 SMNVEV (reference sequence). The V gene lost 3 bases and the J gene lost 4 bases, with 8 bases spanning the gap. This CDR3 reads CASSFSRADTQYF. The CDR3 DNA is TGTGCCAGCAGTTTCTCCAGGGCAGATACGCAGTATTTT.

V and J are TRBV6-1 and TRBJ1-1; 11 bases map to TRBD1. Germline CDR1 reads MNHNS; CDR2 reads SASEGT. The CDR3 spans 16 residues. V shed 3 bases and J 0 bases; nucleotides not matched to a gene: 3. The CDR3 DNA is TGTGCCAGCAGTGACTGGACAGGGGGCGTGAACACTGAAGCTTTCTTT. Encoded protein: CASSDWTGGVNTEAFF.

In DNA form, the CDR3 reads TGTGCCAGCAGTGGAGGGACAGGGGGAGCGTACGAGCAGTACTTC. It is translated as CASSGGTGGAYEQYF. The chain employs TRBV2 and TRBJ2-7; 11 bases are shared with TRBD1. Trimming at V came to 4 bases and at J to 4 bases, leaving 6 bases not matched to a gene. CDR3 length: 15 residues. Germline V gene sequence: CDR1 SNHLY, CDR2 FYNNEI.

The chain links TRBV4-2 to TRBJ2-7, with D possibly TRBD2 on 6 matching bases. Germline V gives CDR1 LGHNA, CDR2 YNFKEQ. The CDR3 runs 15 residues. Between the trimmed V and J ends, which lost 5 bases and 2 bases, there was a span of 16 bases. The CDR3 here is CASSAAEGTAYEQYF. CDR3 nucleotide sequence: TGTGCCAGCAGCGCCGCGGAGGGAACGGCCTACGAGCAGTACTTC.

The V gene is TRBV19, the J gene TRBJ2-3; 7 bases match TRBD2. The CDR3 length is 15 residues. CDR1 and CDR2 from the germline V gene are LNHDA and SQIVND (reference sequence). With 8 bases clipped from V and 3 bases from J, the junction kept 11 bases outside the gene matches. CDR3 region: CASRTFGGSTDTQYF. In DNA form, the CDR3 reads TGTGCCAGTCGTACTTTTGGCGGGAGTACAGATACGCAGTATTTT.

CDR3 nucleotides: TGTGCCAGCAGCTTAAAAGGGGGCACTGAAGCTTTCTTT. Translated: CASSLKGGTEAFF. This rearrangement joins TRBV7-9 to TRBJ1-1, with D tentatively TRBD1 (6 bases). CDR1 SEHNR and CDR2 FQNEAQ come from the germline V gene (reference sequence). Trimming took 2 bases from V and 4 from J, leaving 8 bases between them. The CDR3 has 13 amino acids.

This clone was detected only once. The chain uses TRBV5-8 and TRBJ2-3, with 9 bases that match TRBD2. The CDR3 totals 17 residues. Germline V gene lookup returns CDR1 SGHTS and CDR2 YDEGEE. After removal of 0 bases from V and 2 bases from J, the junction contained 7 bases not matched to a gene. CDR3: CASSLGSLAGHTDTQYF. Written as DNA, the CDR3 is TGTGCCAGCAGCTTGGGGTCGCTAGCGGGGCACACAGATACGCAGTATTTT.

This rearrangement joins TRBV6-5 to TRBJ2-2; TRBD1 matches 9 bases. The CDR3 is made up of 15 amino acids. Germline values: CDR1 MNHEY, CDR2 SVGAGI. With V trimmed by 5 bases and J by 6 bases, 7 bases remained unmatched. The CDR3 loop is CASSPGQGPSGELFF. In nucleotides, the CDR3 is TGTGCCAGCAGTCCGGGACAGGGTCCCTCCGGGGAGCTGTTTTTT.